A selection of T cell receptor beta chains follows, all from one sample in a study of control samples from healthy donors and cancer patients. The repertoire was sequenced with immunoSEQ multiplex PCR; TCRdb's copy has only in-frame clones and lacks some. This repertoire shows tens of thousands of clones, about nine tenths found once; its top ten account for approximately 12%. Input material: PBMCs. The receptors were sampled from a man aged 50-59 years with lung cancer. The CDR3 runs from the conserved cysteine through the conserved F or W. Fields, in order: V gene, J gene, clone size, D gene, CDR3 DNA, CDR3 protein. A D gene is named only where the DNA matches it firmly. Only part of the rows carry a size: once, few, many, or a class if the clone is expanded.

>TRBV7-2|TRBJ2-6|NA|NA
TGTGCCAGCAGCTTAGTTTCTGGGACTGGGGCCAACGTCCTGACTTTC
CASSLVSGTGANVLTF
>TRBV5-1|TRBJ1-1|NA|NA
TGCGCCAGCAGCTTCTCTGGGGAGGCGGGCACTGAAGCTTTCTTT
CASSFSGEAGTEAFF
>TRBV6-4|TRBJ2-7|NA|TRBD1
TGTGCCAGCAGTGTAACGGACAGGGGCTACGAGCAGTACTTC
CASSVTDRGYEQYF
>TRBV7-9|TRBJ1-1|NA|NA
TGTGCCAGCAGCTTAATGGGGTTGGGCACCGTGAACACTGAAGCTTTCTTT
CASSLMGLGTVNTEAFF
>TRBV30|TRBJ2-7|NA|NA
TGTGCCTGGGGGTCAGGGCCCTACGAGCAGTACTTC
CAWGSGPYEQYF
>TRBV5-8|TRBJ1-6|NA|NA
TGTGCCAGCAGCCAGGGTAGGGCAGTCAATTCACCCCTCCACTTT
CASSQGRAVNSPLHF
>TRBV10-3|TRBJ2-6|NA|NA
TGTGCCATCGAGCCGGGGATCTCTGGGGCCAACGTCCTGACTTTC
CAIEPGISGANVLTF
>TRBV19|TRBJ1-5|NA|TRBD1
TGTGCCAGTAGTACCGGACAGGGGGCAGCGGGTCAGCCCCAGCATTTT
CASSTGQGAAGQPQHF
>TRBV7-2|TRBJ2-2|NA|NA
TGTGCCAGCAGCATGACTTACACCGGGGAGCTGTTTTTT
CASSMTYTGELFF
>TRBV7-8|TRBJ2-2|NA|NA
TGTGCCAGCAGCTTATCTGTCAGTGGCGGGGAGCTGTTTTTT
CASSLSVSGGELFF
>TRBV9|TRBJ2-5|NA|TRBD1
TGTGCCAGCAGCTGGCGGACAGGGGGCGGGGAGACCCAGTACTTC
CASSWRTGGGETQYF
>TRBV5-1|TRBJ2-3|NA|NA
TGCGCCAGCAGCTTGGAGACACCTAGCACAGATACGCAGTATTTT
CASSLETPSTDTQYF
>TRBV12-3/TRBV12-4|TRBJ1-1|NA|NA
TGTGCCAGCAGTAGCAACAGGAGGGAAGCTTTCTTT
CASSSNRREAFF
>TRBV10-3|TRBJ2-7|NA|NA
TGTGCCATCAGTCCTCAACAGGGGAGGCCCGAGCAGTACTTC
CAISPQQGRPEQYF
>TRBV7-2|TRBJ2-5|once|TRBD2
TGTGCCAGCAGACGAGGACTAGCGGGGGTGACGGAGACCCAGTACTTC
CASRRGLAGVTETQYF
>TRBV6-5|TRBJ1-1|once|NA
TGTGCCAGCAGTTTGATTATAGGGTACGGCACTGAAGCTTTCTTT
CASSLIIGYGTEAFF
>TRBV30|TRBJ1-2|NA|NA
TGTGCCTGGAGTGTACTCGGGAATTTTAACTATGGCTACACCTTC
CAWSVLGNFNYGYTF
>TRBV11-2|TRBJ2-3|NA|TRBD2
TGTGCCAGCAGATCCACAAAACTACTAGCGGGGGGACGGGATACGCAGTATTTT
CASRSTKLLAGGRDTQYF
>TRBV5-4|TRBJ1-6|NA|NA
TGTGCCAGCAGCTTGGTGGGGGCGCCGGGTAATTCACCCCTCCACTTT
CASSLVGAPGNSPLHF
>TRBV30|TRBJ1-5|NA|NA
TGTGCCTGGGACCGACAGTTTGGCAATCAGCCCCAGCATTTT
CAWDRQFGNQPQHF
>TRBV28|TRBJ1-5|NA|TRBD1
TGTGCCAGCAGGGAAGGAGGGGGCCCGAATCAGCCCCAGCATTTT
CASREGGGPNQPQHF
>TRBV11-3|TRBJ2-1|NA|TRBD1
TGTGCCAGCAGCTTAGATACGGGACAGGGCTGGTACAATGAGCAGTTCTTC
CASSLDTGQGWYNEQFF
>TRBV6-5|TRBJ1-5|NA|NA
TGTGCCACTCAGGCGAGCAATCAGCCCCAGCATTTT
CATQASNQPQHF
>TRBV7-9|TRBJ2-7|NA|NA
TGTGCCAGCAGCTCAGGGTCCACCTACGAGCAGTACTTC
CASSSGSTYEQYF
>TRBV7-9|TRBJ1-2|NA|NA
TGTGCCAGCAGCTTGGGTGGGCCTGGCTACACCTTC
CASSLGGPGYTF
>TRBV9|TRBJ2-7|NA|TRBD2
TGTGCCAGCAGCGTCCTAGCGGGTTCCGAGCAGTACTTC
CASSVLAGSEQYF
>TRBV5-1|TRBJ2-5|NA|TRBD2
TGCGCCAGCAGCTTAGCGGGAGGAGAGACCCAGTACTTC
CASSLAGGETQYF
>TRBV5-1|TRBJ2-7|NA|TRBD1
TGCGCCAGCAGCTCTGCCGGGACAGGGGGCTCCTACGAGCAGTACTTC
CASSSAGTGGSYEQYF
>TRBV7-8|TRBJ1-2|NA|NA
TGTGCCAGCAGCTTAAATCGGGGGTCTGGGGGCTACACCTTC
CASSLNRGSGGYTF
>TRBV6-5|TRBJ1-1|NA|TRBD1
TGTGCCAGCAAGGGGACAGGTGAAAACACTGAAGCTTTCTTT
CASKGTGENTEAFF